The clone carrying this TCR beta chain was counted a single time. This sample is drawn from a study of blood T cell repertoires in COVID-19. As processed by the authors: Nucleated cell counts were estimated from reference gene primer amplification. Measured with immunoSEQ multiplex PCR; TCRdb has only the in-frame clones, and not every one. V and J calls and clone size follow that table, whereas D and trimming were derived from the DNA. The sample includes approximately 300,000 clones, around 87% of them seen just once. The study recruited people aged about 18 to 95 years across approximately 23 US areas. CDR3 length: 16 residues. Germline CDR1 reads WNHNN; CDR2 reads SYGVQD (reference sequence). V lost 3 bases and J lost 1, with 13 bases in between.

This TCR derives from a woman in her 30s who had recovered from COVID-19. The rearrangement uses TRBV10-1 and TRBJ1-3; D perhaps matches TRBD1 (5 bases). The specimen sequenced was PBMCs or T cells enriched from blood (not recorded which). The CDR3 sequence: CASSDRRGSSGNTIYF. CDR3 in DNA: TGCGCCAGCAGTGATAGAAGGGGATCGTCTGGAAACACCATATATTTT.